This passage covers 13 T cell receptor beta chains from one sample sequenced in a study of T-cell memory formation after mild COVID-19. TCRdb re-called the 5' RACE reads through MiXCR, storing one row per CDR3 protein. The sample shows approximately 260,000 distinct CDR3 sequences, around 16% of them seen only once. The material sequenced was PBMCs or a T cell subset sorted from them (not recorded which). Source of these receptors: a man aged 18 to 35 who had mild COVID-19 (a few samples of this study predate the infection). Cell type and time point are not known.

The chain uses TRBV2 and TRBJ2-7, with a weak D call TRBD2 (5 bases). Germline CDR1 and CDR2: SNHLY and FYNNEI. This CDR3 is built from 13 residues. Trimming pared 4 bases from V and 3 bases from J, leaving 10 bases between. The CDR3 region has the DNA TGTGCCAGCAGTGTCGGACTCCTCTACGAGCAGTACGTC. It encodes CASSVGLLYEQYV.

This clonotype was seen just once. V is TRBV29-1 and J is TRBJ1-2; 9 nucleotides align to TRBD1. This CDR3 spans 16 amino acids. CDR1 and CDR2 (germline): SQVTM, ANQGSEA. Germline trimming cut 7 bases from V and 0 bases from J; bases unmatched to any gene: 12. The CDR3 here is CSAVGTGPRSNYGYTF. The CDR3 DNA reads TGCAGCGCTGTAGGGACAGGGCCCCGTTCTAACTATGGCTACACCTTC.

This clonotype was counted ten times or more. This sequence joins TRBV6-5 and TRBJ2-3; D tentatively fits TRBD1 or TRBD2 (6 bases each). There are 21 residues in the CDR3. Trimming left V 0 bases short and J 5 bases short, with 30 bases between. The germline CDR1 and CDR2 sequences are MNHEY and SVGAGI. The CDR3 loop is CASSYSRFEGELARSLDTQYF. The CDR3 DNA follows: TGTGCCAGCAGTTACTCGCGGTTTGAGGGGGAACTAGCTAGGTCGCTAGATACGCAGTATTTT.

This CDR3 is CASSKMYYQETQYF. Here the CDR3 DNA reads TGTGCCAGCAGTAAGATGTATTACCAAGAGACCCAGTACTTC. This sequence joins TRBV6-5 and TRBJ2-5; D is ambiguous. V was shortened by 5 bases and J by 0 bases, with 10 bases between the two germline ends. Germline CDR1 is MNHEY and CDR2 is SVGAGI. The CDR3 is made up of 14 amino acids.

There are a few counts of this clonotype. This chain uses TRBV28 with TRBJ2-7; D uncertain. V lost 5 bases to trimming and J lost 0 bases, with 17 bases between them. The CDR3 consists of 16 residues. Germline V gene data show CDR1 as MDHEN and CDR2 as SYDVKM. The CDR3 DNA sequence: TGTGCCAGCAGTCCCAACCGCCGCTTTAGCTCCTACGAGCAGTACGTC. This encodes CASSPNRRFSSYEQYV.

The rearrangement uses TRBV6-5 and TRBJ2-7; TRBD2 agrees at 8 bases. V lost 6 bases and J lost 7; bases outside the gene matches: 8. CDR1 and CDR2 (germline): MNHEY, SVGAGI. The CDR3 is 13 residues long. In DNA, the CDR3 is TGTGCCAGCAGAGTAGCGGGGCCGGGGGAGCAGTACTTC. Protein sequence: CASRVAGPGEQYF.

J is TRBJ1-1 and V is TRBV14; D is unresolved. The V gene's germline CDR1 is SGHDN and CDR2 FVKESK. The CDR3 has 13 residues. Between the trimmed V and J ends, which lost 1 base and 2 bases, there was a span of 5 bases. CDR3 DNA: TGTGCCAGCAGCCAAGCGAGTAACACTGAAGCTTTCTTT. It encodes CASSQASNTEAFF.

The chain employs TRBV4-3 and TRBJ2-5; a possible D gene is TRBD2 (5 bases). CDR1 and CDR2 from the germline V gene are LGHNA and YSLEER. There are 13 residues in the CDR3. V lost 0 bases to trimming and J lost 9 bases, with 11 bases between them. In DNA, the CDR3 is TGCGCCAGCAGCCAAGATACGGTAGCGTCCCAGTACTTC. Protein product: CASSQDTVASQYF.

Only a few counts were recorded for this clonotype. This rearrangement joins TRBV12-2 to TRBJ1-1. TRBV12-2 is classified as a pseudogene. CDR3 length equals 13 residues. CDR3 nucleotide sequence: TGTGCAAGTCGCCCCACAACGAACACTGAAGCTTTCTTT. The encoded protein is CASRPTTNTEAFF.

The rearrangement uses TRBV11-2 and TRBJ1-1; D uncertain. CDR1 and CDR2 from the germline V gene are SGHAT and FQNNGV. CDR3 size: 16 residues. The V gene lost 1 base and the J gene lost 0 bases, with 12 bases spanning the gap. The CDR3 here is CASSLAYGRMNTEAFF. DNA of the CDR3: TGTGCCAGCAGCTTAGCTTACGGGCGCATGAACACTGAAGCTTTCTTT.

The rearrangement joins TRBV19 to TRBJ1-2; unclear D gene. Germline values: CDR1 LNHDA, CDR2 SQIVND (reference sequence). The CDR3 contains 16 residues. V was pared by 5 bases and J by 4 bases, with 20 bases between. The CDR3: CASSSQHSSSAYGYTF. DNA for the CDR3: TGTGCCAGTAGTTCCCAGCACTCCTCATCGGCCTATGGCTACACCTTC.

The V call is TRBV7-2, the J call TRBJ2-5; 10 positions match TRBD1. CDR3 length: 15 amino acids. Germline-derived CDR1 and CDR2 are SGHTA and FQGNSA. With V trimmed by 4 bases and J by 4 bases, 6 bases remained unmatched. This CDR3 is CASSYDRGRLETQYF. The DNA for the CDR3 is TGTGCCAGCAGCTATGACAGGGGGCGCCTAGAGACCCAGTACTTC.

The chain couples TRBV3-1 to TRBJ1-1; D not certain. Germline V gives CDR1 LGHDT, CDR2 YNNKEL (reference sequence). This CDR3 region has 15 residues. Trimming pared 1 base from V and 3 bases from J, leaving 12 bases between. The CDR3 loop is CASSQGSSADTEAFF. DNA of the CDR3: TGTGCCAGCAGCCAAGGCTCCTCGGCAGACACTGAAGCTTTCTTT.